These 22 T cell receptor beta chains share one sample of origin, sequenced in a study of cytomegalovirus exposure and HLA in healthy donors. The PCR was carried out with 60 Vbeta primers and 13 Jbeta primers. The method was immunoSEQ multiplex PCR; TCRdb's version includes in-frame clones alone and lacks a portion of them. The sample lists around 180,000 clones; roughly 86% were seen once. The material sequenced was PBMCs. These receptors were collected from a woman aged 18-35 years in good health and CMV-seronegative.

Note on this clone: The germline gene is not matched at one end of the junction; a read error may be the cause. The rearrangement uses TRBV7-9 and TRBJ2-4; 8 bases map to TRBD2. There are 18 residues in the CDR3. The germline CDR1 and CDR2 sequences are SEHNR and FQNEAQ (reference sequence). The CDR3 region is CSSSLALAGVFGGDIQYF. Here the CDR3 DNA reads TGTTCCAGCAGCTTAGCCCTAGCGGGTGTGTTTGGTGGGGACATTCAGTACTTC.

V is TRBV18 and J is TRBJ1-2; 7 bases are a match to TRBD1. Looked up from germline, CDR1 is KGHSH and CDR2 is LQKENI. With 4 bases clipped from V and 4 bases from J, the junction kept 3 bases outside the gene matches. CDR3 size: 13 residues. The CDR3 loop reads CASSQDRSYGYTF. The CDR3 DNA follows: TGTGCCAGCTCACAGGACAGGAGCTATGGCTACACCTTC.

This clone appeared a few times. The chain uses TRBV7-6 and TRBJ2-3; tentatively, D is TRBD2 (6 bases). Germline lookup yields CDR1 SGHVS and CDR2 FNYEAQ. The CDR3 has 14 amino acids. Trimming removed 1 base from V and 6 bases from J, with 11 bases in between. CDR3 in amino acids: CASSLGGVRDTQYF. CDR3 coding DNA: TGTGCCAGCAGCTTAGGGGGGGTAAGGGATACGCAGTATTTT.

The chain uses TRBV6-1 and TRBJ1-2, with D maybe TRBD1 (6 bases). The germline V gene encodes CDR1 MNHNS and CDR2 SASEGT. The V and J ends lost 4 bases and 4 bases respectively, with 19 bases between them. This CDR3 has 16 residues. Here the CDR3 DNA reads TGTGCCAGCAGTGTCCTCAGGGGAGGGGGTGGCTATGGCTACACCTTC. As protein: CASSVLRGGGGYGYTF.

This chain joins TRBV7-9 and TRBJ2-7, with D maybe TRBD1 (6 bases). The CDR3 extends over 14 amino acids. Trimming took 3 bases from V and 0 from J, leaving 9 bases between them. Germline V gene data show CDR1 as SEHNR and CDR2 as FQNEAQ (reference sequence). In nucleotides, the CDR3 is TGTGCCAGCAGCTTGACAGGCCTCTCCTACGAGCAGTACTTC. Protein product: CASSLTGLSYEQYF.

J is TRBJ2-2 and V is TRBV28, with 7 nucleotides matching TRBD1. There are 13 residues in the CDR3. V was clipped by 5 bases and J by 4 bases; unmatched bases: 1. CDR1 is MDHEN, CDR2 SYDVKM, per germline. The chain's CDR3 is CASSGTVTGELFF. CDR3 DNA sequence: TGTGCCAGCAGTGGGACAGTCACCGGGGAGCTGTTTTTT. Together with reference TRBV28 and TRBJ2-2, the CDR3 gives the full variable domain: DVKVTQSSRYLVKRTGEKVFLECVQDMDHENMFWYRQDPGLGLRLIYFSYDVKMKEKGDIPEGYSVSREKKERFSLILESASTNQTSMYLCASSGTVTGELFFGEGSRLTVL.

This clone occurred once. This chain uses TRBV9 with TRBJ2-2, with 8 nucleotides matching TRBD2. This CDR3 has 16 amino acids. The trim removed 4 bases at V and 5 bases at J, leaving 10 bases unmatched. Germline-derived CDR1 and CDR2 are SGDLS and YYNGEE. The CDR3 here is CASSPPGTSWTGELFF. The CDR3 bases are TGTGCCAGCAGCCCTCCCGGGACTAGTTGGACCGGGGAGCTGTTTTTT. The full variable domain, in which reference TRBV9 and TRBJ2-2 provide the parts outside the CDR3, is DSGVTQTPKHLITATGQRVTLRCSPRSGDLSVYWYQQSLDQGLQFLIQYYNGEERAKGNILERFSAQQFPDLHSELNLSSLELGDSALYFCASSPPGTSWTGELFFGEGSRLTVL.

The chain links TRBV10-3 to TRBJ1-1; 7 nucleotides match TRBD1. The CDR3 is 13 residues long. Germline-derived CDR1 and CDR2 are ENHRY and SYGVKD. V was pared by 6 bases and J by 3 bases, with 4 bases of the junction left unmatched. This chain's CDR3 is CAISEQGYTEAFF. CDR3 coding DNA: TGTGCCATCAGCGAACAGGGGTACACTGAAGCTTTCTTT.

The chain carries TRBV5-5 and TRBJ1-1; 7 bases align to TRBD1. This CDR3 has 14 amino acids. V gave up 4 bases and J gave up 1 base; unmatched junction bases: 4. The germline CDR1 and CDR2 sequences are SGHKS and YYEKEE (reference sequence). The CDR3, as DNA: TGTGCCAGCAGCGGGGGACAGCGGAACACTGAAGCTTTCTTT. This gives the protein CASSGGQRNTEAFF.

The chain employs TRBV2 and TRBJ1-2, with no clear D. CDR3 length: 13 residues. Deletions cut 6 bases from V and 2 bases from J, with 10 bases between. The germline V gene has CDR1 SNHLY and CDR2 FYNNEI. The CDR3 loop reads CASRGPRNYGYTF. Here the CDR3 DNA reads TGTGCCAGCAGGGGCCCCCGGAACTATGGCTACACCTTC.

The genes are TRBV10-3 and TRBJ1-2; D gene uncertain. CDR1 and CDR2 (germline): ENHRY, SYGVKD. The CDR3 has 13 amino acids. The ends were cut back, 2 bases at V and 4 bases at J, with 8 bases in the middle. The CDR3 sequence: CAISEDTAYGYTF. For the CDR3, the DNA is TGTGCCATCAGTGAGGACACAGCCTATGGCTACACCTTC.

The CDR3 is CSVAGGQDYEQYF. In nucleotides, the CDR3 is TGCAGCGTCGCCGGGGGACAGGACTACGAGCAGTACTTC. The V and J genes are TRBV29-1 and TRBJ2-7, with TRBD1 matching over 8 bases. CDR3 size: 13 residues. Germline CDR1 SQVTM, CDR2 ANQGSEA. V trimming: 6 bases; J trimming: 3 bases; junction bases outside the gene matches: 7.

V and J are TRBV5-1 and TRBJ1-2, with D maybe TRBD1 (6 bases). The length of the CDR3 is 16 residues. In germline, CDR1 is SGHRS, CDR2 YFSETQ. V was pared by 1 base and J by 4 bases, with 17 bases between. In DNA form, the CDR3 reads TGCGCCAGCAGCTTGTCCGCAGGGGCGGGCCGCTATGGCTACACCTTC. Its translation: CASSLSAGAGRYGYTF.

The V gene is TRBV6-1, the J gene TRBJ1-3, with D perhaps TRBD1 (6 bases). The CDR3 is 16 amino acids. In germline, CDR1 is MNHNS, CDR2 SASEGT. Trimming took 2 bases from V and 0 from J, leaving 11 bases between them. The CDR3 nucleotides are TGTGCCAGCAGTGAATCGACAGGTACCTCTGGAAACACCATATATTTT. Translating it yields CASSESTGTSGNTIYF.

The V gene is TRBV19, the J gene TRBJ1-1; 9 bases are shared with TRBD1. V was pared by 4 bases and J by 3 bases, with 6 bases of the junction left unmatched. This CDR3 comprises 15 residues. Germline V gene data show CDR1 as LNHDA and CDR2 as SQIVND (reference sequence). The CDR3 here is CASSTGDREDTEAFF. Here the CDR3 DNA reads TGTGCCAGTAGTACGGGGGACAGGGAGGACACTGAAGCTTTCTTT.

The rearrangement uses TRBV4-2 and TRBJ1-1, with TRBD1 as a possible D gene (5 bases). This CDR3 is built from 15 residues. Trimming removed 1 base at V and 4 bases at J, with 13 bases between. Germline values: CDR1 LGHNA, CDR2 YNFKEQ. The CDR3 protein is CASSQGIGAATEAFF. The CDR3 DNA follows: TGTGCCAGCAGCCAAGGTATAGGGGCTGCCACTGAAGCTTTCTTT.

The V and J genes are TRBV5-1 and TRBJ2-3, with TRBD1 matching 9 bases. Germline trimming cut 4 bases from V and 4 bases from J; bases unmatched to any gene: 10. Germline V gives CDR1 SGHRS, CDR2 YFSETQ. The CDR3 extends over 16 amino acids. As DNA, the CDR3 is TGCGCCAGCAGCAAACAGGGACAGGGTGGCGCAGATACGCAGTATTTT. Protein: CASSKQGQGGADTQYF.

V is TRBV29-1 and J is TRBJ2-5; 12 bases agree with TRBD2. Germline trimming cut 0 bases from V and 5 bases from J; bases unmatched to any gene: 10. Germline V gene sequence: CDR1 SQVTM, CDR2 ANQGSEA. This CDR3 region has 17 residues. As DNA, the CDR3 is TGCAGCGTTGAAGATCTAGCGGGAGGGGTCTTCCTGGAGACCCAGTACTTC. This codes for CSVEDLAGGVFLETQYF. The variable domain in full, with the rest retrieved from reference TRBV29-1 and TRBJ2-5, is SAVISQKPSRDICQRGTSLTIQCQVDSQVTMMFWYRQQPGQSLTLIATANQGSEATYESGFVIDKFPISRPNLTFSTLTVSNMSPEDSSIYLCSVEDLAGGVFLETQYFGPGTRLLVL.

The rearrangement uses TRBV5-1 and TRBJ1-1, with D maybe TRBD1 (6 bases). CDR3 length: 14 amino acids. V lost 7 bases and J lost 6, with 19 bases in between. Germline V gives CDR1 SGHRS, CDR2 YFSETQ. The CDR3 DNA follows: TGCGCCAGCCCCGGGCTGGGGGCGATCGCTGAAGCTTTCTTT. Translating it yields CASPGLGAIAEAFF.

This rearrangement joins TRBV7-6 to TRBJ2-5; 9 bases agree with TRBD2. Trimming at V came to 6 bases and at J to 1 base, leaving 3 bases not matched to a gene. There are 14 residues in the CDR3. Germline lookup yields CDR1 SGHVS and CDR2 FNYEAQ. For the CDR3, the DNA is TGTGCCAGCAGTGCGGGACTAGCCCAAGAGACCCAGTACTTC. This encodes CASSAGLAQETQYF.

The chain is built from TRBV7-9 and TRBJ2-7; 7 bases agree with TRBD1. This CDR3 has 14 amino acids. Unmatched junction bases numbered 7, after V lost 1 base and J lost 7 bases. Germline assignment: CDR1 SEHNR and CDR2 FQNEAQ (reference sequence). This chain's CDR3 is CASSLGQGRKEQYF. The CDR3 DNA sequence: TGTGCCAGCAGCTTAGGACAGGGACGGAAAGAGCAGTACTTC. Combining the CDR3 with reference TRBV7-9 and TRBJ2-7 gives the whole variable domain DTGVSQNPRHKITKRGQNVTFRCDPISEHNRLYWYRQTLGQGPEFLTYFQNEAQLEKSRLLSDRFSAERPKGSFSTLEIQRTEQGDSAMYLCASSLGQGRKEQYFGPGTRLTVT.

This clone was found once. This sequence joins TRBV19 and TRBJ2-1; 12 nucleotides agree with TRBD2. V shed 5 bases, J shed 7 bases, and the junction held 3 bases outside the gene matches. Germline lookup yields CDR1 LNHDA and CDR2 SQIVND (reference sequence). The CDR3 extends over 14 amino acids. This CDR3 reads CASSSGTSGNEQFF. CDR3 DNA sequence: TGTGCCAGTAGTTCCGGGACTAGCGGGAATGAGCAGTTCTTC.